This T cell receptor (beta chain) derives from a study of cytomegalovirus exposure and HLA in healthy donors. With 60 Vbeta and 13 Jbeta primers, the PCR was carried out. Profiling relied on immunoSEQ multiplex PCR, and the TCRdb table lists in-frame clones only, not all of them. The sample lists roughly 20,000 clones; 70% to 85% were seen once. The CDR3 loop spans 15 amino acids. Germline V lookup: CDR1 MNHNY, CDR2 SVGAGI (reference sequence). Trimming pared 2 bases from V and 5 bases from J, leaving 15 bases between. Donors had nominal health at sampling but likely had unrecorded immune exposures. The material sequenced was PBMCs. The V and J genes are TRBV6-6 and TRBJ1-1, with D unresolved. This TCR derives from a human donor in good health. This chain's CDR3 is CASSYSGGIGTEAFF. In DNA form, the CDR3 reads TGTGCCAGCAGTTACAGTGGAGGGATCGGGACTGAAGCTTTCTTT.